This record concerns one TCR beta chain sequence. The CDR3 is made up of 14 amino acids. Germline V lookup: CDR1 SEHNR, CDR2 FQNEAQ (reference sequence). V dropped 1 base and J dropped 4; count of bases not matched to a gene: 2. The data were produced by immunoSEQ multiplex PCR, yet TCRdb's version contains in-frame clones alone and is incomplete. The sample carries approximately 120,000 clones, more than 70% recorded once. The sample is drawn from a study of blood T cell repertoires in COVID-19. Study overall: PBMCs, B-cell-depleted T cells, or T cells provided the cDNA or gDNA that made up the material.

J is TRBJ2-3 and V is TRBV7-9, with 7 bases matching TRBD1. Sequencing was done on a sample of peripheral blood. The sequence derives from a human donor in a cohort sampled during active COVID-19. This CDR3 is CASSLVGGPDTQYF. The CDR3 coding sequence is TGTGCCAGCAGCTTAGTAGGGGGCCCAGATACGCAGTATTTT. Supplemented by reference TRBV7-9 and TRBJ2-3, the full variable domain reads DTGVSQNPRHKITKRGQNVTFRCDPISEHNRLYWYRQTLGQGPEFLTYFQNEAQLEKSRLLSDRFSAERPKGSFSTLEIQRTEQGDSAMYLCASSLVGGPDTQYFGPGTRLTVL.